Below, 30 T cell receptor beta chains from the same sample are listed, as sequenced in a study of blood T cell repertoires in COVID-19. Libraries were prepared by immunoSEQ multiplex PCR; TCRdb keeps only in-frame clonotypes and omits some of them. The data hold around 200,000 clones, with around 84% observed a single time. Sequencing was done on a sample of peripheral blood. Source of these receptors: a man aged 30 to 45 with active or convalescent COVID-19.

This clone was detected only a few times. CDR3 loop: CASSLVQSGTGELFF. The CDR3 DNA reads as TGCGCCAGCAGCTTGGTTCAGTCTGGCACCGGGGAGCTGTTTTTT. The chain couples TRBV5-1 to TRBJ2-2, with D unresolved. The CDR3 loop spans 15 amino acids. Germline loops: CDR1 SGHRS, CDR2 YFSETQ. The germline V and J ends were trimmed by 0 bases and 4 bases, with 10 bases remaining between them. Filled out from reference TRBV5-1 and TRBJ2-2, the complete variable domain reads KAGVTQTPRYLIKTRGQQVTLSCSPISGHRSVSWYQQTPGQGLQFLFEYFSETQRNKGNFPGRFSGRQFSNSRSEMNVSTLELGDSALYLCASSLVQSGTGELFFGEGSRLTVL.

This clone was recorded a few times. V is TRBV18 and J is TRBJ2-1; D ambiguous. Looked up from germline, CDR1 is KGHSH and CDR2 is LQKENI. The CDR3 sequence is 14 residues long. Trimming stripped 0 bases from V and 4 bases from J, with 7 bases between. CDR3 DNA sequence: TGTGCCAGCTCACCACCTAACAGTTACAATGAGCAGTTCTTC. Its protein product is CASSPPNSYNEQFF.

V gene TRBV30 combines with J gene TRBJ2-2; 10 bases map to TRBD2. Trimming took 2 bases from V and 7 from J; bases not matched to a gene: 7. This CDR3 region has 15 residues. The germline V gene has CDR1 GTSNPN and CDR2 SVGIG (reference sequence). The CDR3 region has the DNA TGTGCCTGGAGTAGGAGCGGGAGGGTAGGCGGGGAGCTGTTTTTT. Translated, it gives CAWSRSGRVGGELFF.

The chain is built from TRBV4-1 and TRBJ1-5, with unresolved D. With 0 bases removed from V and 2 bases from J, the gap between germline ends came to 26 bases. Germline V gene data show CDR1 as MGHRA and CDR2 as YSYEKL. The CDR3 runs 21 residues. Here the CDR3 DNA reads TGCGCCAGCAGCCAAGATAGAGTCCTTGGGCAGGTCCCAAAGGGCAATCAGCCCCAGCATTTT. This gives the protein CASSQDRVLGQVPKGNQPQHF.

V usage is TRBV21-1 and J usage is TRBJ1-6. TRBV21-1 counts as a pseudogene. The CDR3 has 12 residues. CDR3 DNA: TGTGCCAGCAGCAGCCGGGATTCACCCCTCCACTTT. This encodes CASSSRDSPLHF.

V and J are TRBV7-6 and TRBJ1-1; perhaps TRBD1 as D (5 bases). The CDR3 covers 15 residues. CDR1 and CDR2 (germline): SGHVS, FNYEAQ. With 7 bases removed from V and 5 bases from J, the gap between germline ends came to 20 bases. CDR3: CASTIGRGGGTEAFF. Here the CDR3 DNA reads TGTGCCAGCACCATTGGGCGGGGGGGAGGAACTGAAGCTTTCTTT.

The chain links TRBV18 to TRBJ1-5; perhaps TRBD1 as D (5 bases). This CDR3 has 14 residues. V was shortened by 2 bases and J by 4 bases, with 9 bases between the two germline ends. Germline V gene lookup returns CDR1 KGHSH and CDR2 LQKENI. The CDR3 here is CASSPTGPNQPQHF. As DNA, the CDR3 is TGTGCCAGCTCACCAACAGGCCCAAATCAGCCCCAGCATTTT.

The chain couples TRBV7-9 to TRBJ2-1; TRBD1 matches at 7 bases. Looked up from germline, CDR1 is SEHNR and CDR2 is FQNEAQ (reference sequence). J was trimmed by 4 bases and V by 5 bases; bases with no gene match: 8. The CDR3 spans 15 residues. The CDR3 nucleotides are TGTGCCAGCAGCCGCGCCGGGACAGAGTACAATGAGCAGTTCTTC. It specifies CASSRAGTEYNEQFF.

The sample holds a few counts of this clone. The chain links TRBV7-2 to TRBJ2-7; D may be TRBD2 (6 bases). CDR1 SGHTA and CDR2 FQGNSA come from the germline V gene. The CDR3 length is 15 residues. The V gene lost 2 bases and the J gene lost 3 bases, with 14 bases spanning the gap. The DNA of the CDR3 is TGTGCCAGCAGCTTATCAGTGACTAGTTTCTACGAGCAGTACTTC. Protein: CASSLSVTSFYEQYF.

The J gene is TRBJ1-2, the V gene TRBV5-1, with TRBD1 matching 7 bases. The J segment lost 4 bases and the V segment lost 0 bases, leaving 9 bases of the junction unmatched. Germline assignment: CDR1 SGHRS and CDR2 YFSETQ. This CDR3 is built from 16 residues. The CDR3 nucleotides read TGCGCCAGCAGCTTGGGGGCAGGGGGGTCACCCTATGGCTACACCTTC. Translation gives CASSLGAGGSPYGYTF. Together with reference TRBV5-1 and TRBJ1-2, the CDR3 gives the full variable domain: KAGVTQTPRYLIKTRGQQVTLSCSPISGHRSVSWYQQTPGQGLQFLFEYFSETQRNKGNFPGRFSGRQFSNSRSEMNVSTLELGDSALYLCASSLGAGGSPYGYTFGSGTRLTVV.

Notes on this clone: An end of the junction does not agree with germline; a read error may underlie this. CDR3 protein: CASSLSPGRGNTIYF. DNA of the CDR3: TGTGCTAGCAGCTTAAGTCCGGGGAGAGGAAACACCATATATTTT. V and J are TRBV7-7 and TRBJ1-3, with D uncertain. This CDR3 has 15 residues. Germline values: CDR1 SSHAT, CDR2 FNYEAQ (reference sequence).

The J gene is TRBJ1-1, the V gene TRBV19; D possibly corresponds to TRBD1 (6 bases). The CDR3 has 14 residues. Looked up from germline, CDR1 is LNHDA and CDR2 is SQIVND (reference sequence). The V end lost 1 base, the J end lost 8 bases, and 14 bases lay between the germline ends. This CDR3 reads CASSIVQGGSEAFF. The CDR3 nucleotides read TGTGCCAGTAGTATAGTTCAAGGGGGTTCGGAAGCTTTCTTT.

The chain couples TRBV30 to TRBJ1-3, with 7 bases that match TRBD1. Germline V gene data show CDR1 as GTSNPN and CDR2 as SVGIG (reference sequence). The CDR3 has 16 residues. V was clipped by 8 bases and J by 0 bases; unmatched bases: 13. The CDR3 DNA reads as TGTGCCCGAAGGGGGCTCAGGGGTTCCTCTGGAAACACCATATATTTT. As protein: CARRGLRGSSGNTIYF.

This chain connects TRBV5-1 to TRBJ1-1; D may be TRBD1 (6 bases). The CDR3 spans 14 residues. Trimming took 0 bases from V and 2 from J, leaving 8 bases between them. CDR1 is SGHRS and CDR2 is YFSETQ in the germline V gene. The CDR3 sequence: CASSLGTANTEAFF. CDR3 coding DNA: TGCGCCAGCAGCTTGGGGACAGCTAACACTGAAGCTTTCTTT.

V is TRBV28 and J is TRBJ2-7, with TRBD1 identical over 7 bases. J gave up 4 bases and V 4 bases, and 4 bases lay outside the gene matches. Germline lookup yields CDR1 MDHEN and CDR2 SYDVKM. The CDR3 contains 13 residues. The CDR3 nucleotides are TGTGCCAGCAGTTCAGGACAGGATTACGAGCAGTACGTC. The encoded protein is CASSSGQDYEQYV.

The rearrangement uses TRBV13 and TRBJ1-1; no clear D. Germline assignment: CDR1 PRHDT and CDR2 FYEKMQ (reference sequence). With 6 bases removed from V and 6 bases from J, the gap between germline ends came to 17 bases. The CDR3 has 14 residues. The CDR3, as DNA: TGTGCCAGCAGACCGGCCGGGAAGGGAGCTGAAGCTTTCTTT. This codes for CASRPAGKGAEAFF. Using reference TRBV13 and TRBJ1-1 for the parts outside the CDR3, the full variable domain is AAGVIQSPRHLIKEKRETATLKCYPIPRHDTVYWYQQGPGQDPQFLISFYEKMQSDKGSIPDRFSAQQFSDYHSELNMSSLELGDSALYFCASRPAGKGAEAFFGQGTRLTVV.

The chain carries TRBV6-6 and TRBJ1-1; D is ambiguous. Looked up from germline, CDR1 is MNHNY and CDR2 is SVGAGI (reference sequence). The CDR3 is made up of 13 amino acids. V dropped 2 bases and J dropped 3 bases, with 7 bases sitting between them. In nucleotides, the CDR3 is TGTGCCAGCAGTTACAGCCGGGACACTGAAGCTTTCTTT. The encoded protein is CASSYSRDTEAFF.

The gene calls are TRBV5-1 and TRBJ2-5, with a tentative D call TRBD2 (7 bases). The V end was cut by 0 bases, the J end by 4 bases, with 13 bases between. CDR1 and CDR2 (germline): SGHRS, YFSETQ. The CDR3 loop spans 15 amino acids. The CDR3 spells CASSLALGGAETQYF. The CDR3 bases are TGCGCCAGCAGCTTGGCCTTAGGGGGGGCAGAGACCCAGTACTTC.

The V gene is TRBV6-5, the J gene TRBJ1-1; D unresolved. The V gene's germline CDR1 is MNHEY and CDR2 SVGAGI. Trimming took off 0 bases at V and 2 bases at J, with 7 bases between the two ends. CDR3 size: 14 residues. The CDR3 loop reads CASSYSETNTEAFF. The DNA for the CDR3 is TGTGCCAGCAGTTACTCGGAGACCAACACTGAAGCTTTCTTT.

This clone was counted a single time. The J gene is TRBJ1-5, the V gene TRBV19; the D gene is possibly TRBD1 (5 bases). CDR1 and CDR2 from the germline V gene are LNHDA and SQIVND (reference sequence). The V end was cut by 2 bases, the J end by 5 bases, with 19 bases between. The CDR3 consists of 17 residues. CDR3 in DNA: TGTGCCAGTAGTATAACGGCCGACGTCGGGGGGGATCAGCCCCAGCATTTT. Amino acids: CASSITADVGGDQPQHF.

The CDR3 DNA sequence: TGTGCCAGCAGCTTAGCCCTCGCAGGCAATGAGCAGTTCTTC. Its translation: CASSLALAGNEQFF. The J gene is TRBJ2-1, the V gene TRBV7-9, with D unclear. The CDR3 has 14 residues. Trimming took 0 bases from V and 6 from J, leaving 9 bases between them. Germline CDR1 and CDR2: SEHNR and FQNEAQ (reference sequence).

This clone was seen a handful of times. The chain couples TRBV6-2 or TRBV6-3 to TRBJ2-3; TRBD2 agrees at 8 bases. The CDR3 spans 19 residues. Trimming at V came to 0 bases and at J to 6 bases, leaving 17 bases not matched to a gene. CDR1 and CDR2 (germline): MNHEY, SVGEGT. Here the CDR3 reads CASSYSVGLLAAMGDTQYF. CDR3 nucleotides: TGTGCCAGCAGTTACTCCGTGGGTCTACTAGCGGCGATGGGGGATACGCAGTATTTT.

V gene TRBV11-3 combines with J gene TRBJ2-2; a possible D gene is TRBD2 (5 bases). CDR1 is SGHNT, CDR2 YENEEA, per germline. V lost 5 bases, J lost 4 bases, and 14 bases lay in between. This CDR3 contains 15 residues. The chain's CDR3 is CASSAVGDRTGELFF. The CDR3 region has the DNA TGTGCCAGCAGCGCAGTCGGGGATCGCACCGGGGAGCTGTTTTTT. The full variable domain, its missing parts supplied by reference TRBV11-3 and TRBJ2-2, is EAGVVQSPRYKIIEKKQPVAFWCNPISGHNTLYWYLQNLGQGPELLIRYENEEAVDDSQLPKDRFSAERLKGVDSTLKIQPAELGDSAVYLCASSAVGDRTGELFFGEGSRLTVL.

CDR3 nucleotides: TGTGCCAGCAGCCAAGAAGAGGGGAGGAGAGAAAAACTGTTTTTT. It specifies CASSQEEGRREKLFF. The chain uses TRBV3-1 (or the pseudogene TRBV3-2) and TRBJ1-4; perhaps TRBD1 as D (5 bases). This CDR3 region has 15 residues. CDR1 is LGHDT and CDR2 is YNNKEL in the germline V gene (reference sequence). V was trimmed by 0 bases and J by 8 bases, leaving 13 bases between them.

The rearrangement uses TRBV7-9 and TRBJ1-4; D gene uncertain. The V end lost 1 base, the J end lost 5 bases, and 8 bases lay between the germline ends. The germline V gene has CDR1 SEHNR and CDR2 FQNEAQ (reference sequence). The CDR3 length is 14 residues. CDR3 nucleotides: TGTGCCAGCAGCTTAGTCGGCGGGAATGAAAAACTGTTTTTT. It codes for CASSLVGGNEKLFF.

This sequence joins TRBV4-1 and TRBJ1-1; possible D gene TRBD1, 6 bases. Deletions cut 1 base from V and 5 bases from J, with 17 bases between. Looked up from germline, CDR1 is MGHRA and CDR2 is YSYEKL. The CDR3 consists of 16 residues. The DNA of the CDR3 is TGCGCCAGCAGCCAAGTTGCGGGCCCGCAGGGGACTGAAGCTTTCTTT. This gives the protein CASSQVAGPQGTEAFF.

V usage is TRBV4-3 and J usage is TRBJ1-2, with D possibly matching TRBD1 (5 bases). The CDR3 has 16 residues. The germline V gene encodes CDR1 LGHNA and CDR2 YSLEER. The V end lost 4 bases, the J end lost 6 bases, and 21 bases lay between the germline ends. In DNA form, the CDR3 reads TGCGCCAGCAGCCTCGCCGTGGGGGGACTAGATCATGGCTACACCTTC. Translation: CASSLAVGGLDHGYTF.

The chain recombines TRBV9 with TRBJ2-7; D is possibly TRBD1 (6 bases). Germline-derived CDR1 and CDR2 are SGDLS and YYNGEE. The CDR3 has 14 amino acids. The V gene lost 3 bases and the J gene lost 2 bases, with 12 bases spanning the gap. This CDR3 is CASSAPGHPYEQYF. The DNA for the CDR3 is TGTGCCAGCAGCGCTCCGGGACACCCCTACGAGCAGTACTTC.

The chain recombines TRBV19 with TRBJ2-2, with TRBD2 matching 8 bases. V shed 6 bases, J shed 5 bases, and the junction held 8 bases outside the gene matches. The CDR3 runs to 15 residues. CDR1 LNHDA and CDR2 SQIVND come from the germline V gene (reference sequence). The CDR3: CASSAGTRGTGELFF. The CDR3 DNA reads TGTGCCAGTAGCGCCGGGACTAGAGGGACCGGGGAGCTGTTTTTT.

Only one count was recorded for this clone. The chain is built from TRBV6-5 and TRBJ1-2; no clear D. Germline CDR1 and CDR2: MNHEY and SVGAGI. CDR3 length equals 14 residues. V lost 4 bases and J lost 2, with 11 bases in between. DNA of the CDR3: TGTGCCAGCAGTTGGGCCCCGGCCAACTATGGCTACACCTTC. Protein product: CASSWAPANYGYTF.